The 17 T cell receptor beta chains below all came from one sample that was sequenced in a study of T cell responses to AZD1222 COVID-19 vaccine listed by TCRdb under 2021. This specimen's time point label, interpreted: about 28 days (+/-7) after the second vaccine dose. Library construction relied on the immunoSEQ multiplex PCR assay. As stored in TCRdb, this immuneACCESS dataset retains in-frame rearrangements with V and J assigned. A fraction of the clones does not appear; measured against another copy, unresolved V genes explain less than half of the discrepancy, and the remainder lacks a known reason. The sample includes some 120,000 clones, with around 87% observed a single time. Around 2.9% of the sample is taken by the ten largest. The sequencing used peripheral blood, collected 28 days after the second AZD1222 dose. These receptors all stem from an adult who received the AZD1222 COVID-19 vaccine.

V and J are TRBV27 and TRBJ1-5, with D possibly being TRBD1 (5 bases). V lost 3 bases and J lost 1, with 10 bases in between. Germline V gene sequence: CDR1 MNHEY, CDR2 SMNVEV (reference sequence). The CDR3 contains 15 residues. CDR3 residues: CASSFIRDSNQPQHF. In nucleotides, the CDR3 is TGTGCCAGCAGTTTCATCCGGGACAGCAATCAGCCCCAGCATTTT.

This chain joins TRBV4-1 and TRBJ1-6; no definite D call. This CDR3 has 15 residues. Between the trimmed V and J ends, which lost 1 base and 10 bases, there was a span of 14 bases. In germline, CDR1 is MGHRA, CDR2 YSYEKL. The CDR3 DNA follows: TGCGCCAGCAGCCAAGTCTTAAGTTTAGAATCACCCCTCCACTTT. Protein product: CASSQVLSLESPLHF.

The rearrangement uses TRBV6-5 and TRBJ2-2, with a tentative D call TRBD1 (6 bases). This CDR3 comprises 14 residues. V lost 10 bases to trimming and J lost 7 bases, with 19 bases between them. The germline gives CDR1 MNHEY, CDR2 SVGAGI. The CDR3 region has the DNA TGTGCCACCCTCAGGACAGTTAGTAACGGGGAGCTGTTTTTT. Translated, it gives CATLRTVSNGELFF.

The chain links TRBV30 to TRBJ1-4, with 8 bases lining up with TRBD1. Germline CDR1 is GTSNPN and CDR2 is SVGIG (reference sequence). Trimming cost V 2 bases and J 3 bases; bases outside gene matches: 8. This CDR3 spans 16 amino acids. In DNA form, the CDR3 reads TGTGCCTGGAGTTTGGGACAGGAGGGGTCTAATGAAAAACTGTTTTTT. Translating it yields CAWSLGQEGSNEKLFF.

V is TRBV6-5 and J is TRBJ1-3, with a possible D match to TRBD1 (5 bases). CDR1 and CDR2 (germline): MNHEY, SVGAGI. V lost 7 bases, J lost 2 bases, and 15 bases lay in between. The CDR3 covers 15 residues. The CDR3 coding sequence is TGTGCCAGCACCGATCGGAGGGGAGCTGGAAACACCATATATTTT. This gives the protein CASTDRRGAGNTIYF.

The genes are TRBV5-4 and TRBJ2-6; weak D call: TRBD1 (6 bases). The CDR3 is 15 residues long. V lost 2 bases and J 0 bases, leaving 6 bases between the germline ends. CDR1 and CDR2 (germline): SGHNT, YYREEE (reference sequence). The CDR3 coding sequence is TGTGCCAGCAGCTTAGGGGGCTCTGGGGCCAACGTCCTGACTTTC. This encodes CASSLGGSGANVLTF. Filled out from reference TRBV5-4 and TRBJ2-6, the complete variable domain reads ETGVTQSPTHLIKTRGQQVTLRCSSQSGHNTVSWYQQALGQGPQFIFQYYREEENGRGNFPPRFSGLQFPNYSSELNVNALELDDSALYLCASSLGGSGANVLTFGAGSRLTVL.

J is TRBJ1-6 and V is TRBV19; possibly TRBD1 for D (5 bases). V shed 6 bases and J shed 8 bases, with 11 bases lying between them. The CDR3 runs to 13 residues. The germline V gene has CDR1 LNHDA and CDR2 SQIVND (reference sequence). CDR3 sequence (DNA): TGTGCCAGTAGACTAGGGGTTGATTCACCCCTCCACTTT. As protein: CASRLGVDSPLHF.

The chain carries TRBV3-1 (or the pseudogene TRBV3-2) and TRBJ2-1; D is possibly TRBD2 (6 bases). CDR3 length equals 14 residues. V lost 4 bases and J lost 7, with 14 bases in between. Germline assignment: CDR1 LGHDT and CDR2 YNNKEL (reference sequence). This chain's CDR3 is CASSRHEEGNEQFF. CDR3 nucleotide sequence: TGTGCCAGCAGCCGACACGAGGAGGGAAATGAGCAGTTCTTC.

The gene calls are TRBV6-5 and TRBJ2-3; D is undetermined. Germline V gene sequence: CDR1 MNHEY, CDR2 SVGAGI. Between the trimmed V and J ends, which lost 5 bases and 2 bases, there was a span of 5 bases. The CDR3 sequence is 12 residues long. This CDR3 reads CASSPTTDTQYF. CDR3 DNA sequence: TGTGCCAGCAGTCCGACCACAGATACGCAGTATTTT.

This rearrangement joins TRBV11-3 to TRBJ1-1; 8 nucleotides line up with TRBD1. Germline-derived CDR1 and CDR2 are SGHNT and YENEEA. The CDR3 totals 14 residues. The trim removed 3 bases at V and 11 bases at J, leaving 11 bases unmatched. The CDR3 sequence: CASSFRGLGFGAFF. CDR3 bases: TGTGCCAGCAGCTTCAGGGGGCTAGGGTTCGGCGCTTTCTTT.

The rearrangement links TRBV6-5 to TRBJ1-4; the D gene is possibly TRBD1 (6 bases). Germline CDR1 MNHEY, CDR2 SVGAGI. The V end was cut by 6 bases, the J end by 8 bases, with 10 bases between. This CDR3 has 12 amino acids. The CDR3 sequence: CASRAGEEKLFF. Here the CDR3 DNA reads TGTGCCAGCAGAGCAGGGGAGGAAAAACTGTTTTTT.

The chain employs TRBV28 and TRBJ2-4; 8 positions match TRBD2. This CDR3 is 15 amino acids long. Trimming took 5 bases from V and 3 from J; bases not matched to a gene: 6. Germline CDR1 and CDR2: MDHEN and SYDVKM. The CDR3: CASSPSLAGKNIQYF. In nucleotides, the CDR3 is TGTGCCAGCAGTCCGAGCCTAGCGGGCAAAAACATTCAGTACTTC. Full variable domain (missing parts from reference TRBV28 and TRBJ2-4): DVKVTQSSRYLVKRTGEKVFLECVQDMDHENMFWYRQDPGLGLRLIYFSYDVKMKEKGDIPEGYSVSREKKERFSLILESASTNQTSMYLCASSPSLAGKNIQYFGAGTRLSVL.

The V and J genes are TRBV6-2 or TRBV6-3 and TRBJ1-2; 7 nucleotides match TRBD1. The germline V gene has CDR1 MNHEY and CDR2 SVGEGT. The CDR3 consists of 14 residues. The ends lost 4 bases at V and 4 bases at J; junction bases unmatched: 6. Here the CDR3 reads CASSSPGQSYGYTF. The CDR3 region has the DNA TGTGCCAGCAGTTCTCCGGGACAGAGCTATGGCTACACCTTC.

The chain has TRBV24-1 and TRBJ2-7, with D tentatively TRBD1 or TRBD2 (5 bases each). CDR3 length: 13 residues. Trimming stripped 5 bases from V and 5 bases from J, with 12 bases between. The germline V gene has CDR1 KGHDR and CDR2 SFDVKD. Here the CDR3 DNA reads TGTGCCACCAGTGGGGGGTCCCAGCACGAGCAGTACTTC. Translation: CATSGGSQHEQYF.

The chain joins TRBV4-3 to TRBJ2-1, with a tentative D call TRBD2 (5 bases). The length of the CDR3 is 13 residues. Deletions cut 4 bases from V and 4 bases from J, with 8 bases between. Germline-derived CDR1 and CDR2 are LGHNA and YSLEER. The CDR3: CASSLDFYNEQFF. The CDR3 region has the DNA TGCGCCAGCAGCCTGGACTTTTACAATGAGCAGTTCTTC.

The gene calls are TRBV18 and TRBJ2-7; weak D call: TRBD2 (6 bases). CDR1 and CDR2 from the germline V gene are KGHSH and LQKENI. The CDR3 has 13 residues. The germline V and J ends were trimmed by 4 bases and 0 bases, with 7 bases remaining between them. For the CDR3, the DNA is TGTGCCAGCTCACTGGGACTCTCCTACGAGCAGTACTTC. Its translation: CASSLGLSYEQYF.

The V and J genes are TRBV30 and TRBJ2-3, with 11 bases fitting TRBD2. The V gene end was trimmed by 5 bases and the J gene end by 1 base; junction bases not matched to a gene: 5. Germline V CDR1 and CDR2: GTSNPN, SVGIG (reference sequence). This CDR3 has 15 residues. The CDR3 nucleotides are TGTGCCTGGTTAGCGGGGGGGCCTGGCACAGATACGCAGTATTTT. Protein sequence: CAWLAGGPGTDTQYF.